This T cell receptor beta chain appears in the sequencing data of a study of blood T cell repertoires in COVID-19. Turning to the study itself: Spain, Italy and the United States supplied samples that represented acute and convalescent COVID-19.

Germline CDR1 and CDR2: SGHDN and FVKESK. V lost 3 bases, J lost 0 bases, and 14 bases stayed unmatched. The CDR3 spans 19 residues. Assay: immunoSEQ multiplex PCR; the TCRdb copy retains only in-frame clones and omits some. The table includes approximately 280,000 clones, roughly 90% detected once. The receptor's source is a man aged 40-50 years with acute or convalescent COVID-19. The chain recombines TRBV14 with TRBJ2-1, with 7 bases aligning to TRBD1. Sample: peripheral blood. The CDR3 region is CASSQGTEIARLSYNEQFF. The CDR3 DNA sequence: TGTGCCAGCAGCCAGGGGACAGAAATAGCCCGCCTCTCCTACAATGAGCAGTTCTTC. Variable domain in full (rest from reference TRBV14 and TRBJ2-1): EAGVTQFPSHSVIEKGQTVTLRCDPISGHDNLYWYRRVMGKEIKFLLHFVKESKQDESGMPNNRFLAERTGGTYSTLKVQPAELEDSGVYFCASSQGTEIARLSYNEQFFGPGTRLTVL.